The clone carrying this TCR beta chain turned up a few times. Antigen: not known. This sample is part of a study of T-cell memory formation after mild COVID-19. General study points: Pre-infection memory contained some responding clones, which suggested that cross-reactive memory had joined. Mostly located in CM and EM were contracting CD4+ clones, with contracting CD8+ clones located in EMRA. Clones that shrank (day 15 to 85) were balanced CD4/CD8, whereas later expanders leaned CD4+.

With 7 bases clipped from V and 2 bases from J, the junction kept 4 bases outside the gene matches. The CDR3 sequence is 13 residues long. The germline CDR1 and CDR2 sequences are SQVTM and ANQGSEA. Each CDR3 protein is one row after TCRdb ran MiXCR on the 5' RACE reads. Of just over 300,000 distinct CDR3 sequences listed, just under 20% are singletons. The chain uses TRBV29-1 and TRBJ1-5; 8 nucleotides match TRBD1. Sequencing was carried out using PBMCs or a T cell subset sorted from them (not recorded which). The source of this sequence is a young man who had mild COVID-19 (a few samples of this study predate the infection). Cell type and time point are not known. Here the CDR3 reads CSADRGRNQPQHF. The CDR3 bases are TGCAGCGCCGACAGGGGCCGCAATCAGCCCCAGCATTTT. Complete variable domain (other parts from reference TRBV29-1 and TRBJ1-5): SAVISQKPSRDICQRGTSLTIQCQVDSQVTMMFWYRQQPGQSLTLIATANQGSEATYESGFVIDKFPISRPNLTFSTLTVSNMSPEDSSIYLCSADRGRNQPQHFGDGTRLSIL.